This T cell receptor (beta chain) was captured by sequencing in a study of blood T cell repertoires in COVID-19 (dated by TCRdb to the early 2020s). Concerning the study at large: The collaborator samples originated in the United States, Italy and Spain and spanned the acute and convalescent phases of COVID-19. Subjects who had been exposed to COVID-19, were actively infected with it, or had recovered from it provided the deeply sampled blood TCRbeta repertoires that made up the dataset. The sample metadata nearly always contained a de-identified subject ID, COVID-19 status, age in years and sex. Samples were obtained from the ongoing ImmuneRACE study (first 160 participants) and from over 1,000 subjects provided by 6 global collaborators. HLA class I and class II types, where available, came from metadata supplied by the sample provider rather than from assay-based typing. The prospective study material was composed of cDNA or gDNA derived from T cells, B-cell-depleted T cells, or PBMCs. The repertoires were made available in a free public database intended to serve as a resource for research on the immune response to SARS-CoV-2.

This clone was seen more than once but under ten times. The antigen this receptor binds is unknown. No base quality values were provided; no much bigger clone lies one nucleotide off. TCRbeta CDR3 regions were amplified from genomic DNA by means of the immunoSEQ Assay, a bias-controlled multiplex PCR. Per the authors' processing: The number of nucleated cells in each sample was estimated from the amplification of reference gene primers within the assay. To quantify the absolute abundance of each unique TCRbeta CDR3 rearrangement, sequence reads were collapsed and filtered. Productive Simpson clonality was computed per sample as the square root of Simpson's diversity index over productive rearrangements. The table was pulled from immuneACCESS by TCRdb, which kept in-frame rearrangements only. Such tables lose some clones; where checked, under half of the loss comes from unresolved V genes, and the rest has no known cause. Clone size and V and J calls were adopted from that table, with D and trimming inferred from the DNA. Recorded for this sample are under 300,000 clones; 85% to 90% of them occurred a single time. 2.4% of the sample is taken by the ten largest.

Participants in the prospective study were enrolled through a virtual design, were aged roughly 18 to 95 years, and lived in approximately 24 United States geographic areas. In the prospective study, participants were assigned to cohorts based on the clinical history participants reported in a screening survey and a study questionnaire. For ImmuneRACE Cohort 3, a participant was defined as recovered based on two consecutive negative NP/OP PCR tests, clearance by a healthcare professional, or resolution of symptoms. In the prospective study, mobile phlebotomists collected whole blood, serum and a nasopharyngeal or oropharyngeal swab from each participant. Participants in the prospective study had the option to provide additional blood draws and questionnaires over an approximately 2-month period. Before DNA extraction, prospective study blood samples were shipped either frozen or at room temperature.

What the study reported, not specific to this receptor: Clinical and demographic metadata were provided uncurated, with the amount varying by source and participant.

The sequencing input was PBMCs or T cells enriched from blood (not recorded which). This TCR was recovered from a woman under 30 who had recovered from COVID-19.

The DNA sequence reads TGTGCCAGTAGTATAATAAGGACTAGCCCCAATGAGCAGTTCTTC. The translation is CASSIIRTSPNEQFF. The sequence is built from TRBV19 and TRBJ2-1, and 8 bases in between align with TRBD2. There are 15 amino acids in the CDR3, from cysteine to phenylalanine inclusive. Here the CDR3 DNA is all that survives: 45 bases in frame from base 1. For this chain, trimming is 2 bases at the V end and 6 bases at the J end, and the number of junction bases without a gene match is 6. For CDR1 and CDR2, the germline V gene (reference sequence) lists LNHDA and SQIVND.